A single sample is the source of the 24 T cell receptor beta chains below, sequenced in a study of T cell repertoires in cytomegalovirus infection. No antigen has been identified for these receptors. Each CDR3 protein gets one entry after TCRdb re-called the reads with MiXCR. The sample includes tens of thousands of distinct CDR3 sequences, around a fifth of them seen just once. The sample in question was CD8+ T cells from cultured PBMCs, obtained from culture after CMV antigen stimulation. These receptors were obtained from a human donor in good health (CMV status not recorded). Some clones in this sample may be carry-over from other donors' samples.

This clonotype was observed a few times. V is TRBV2 and J is TRBJ2-1; D uncertain. Germline V lookup: CDR1 SNHLY, CDR2 FYNNEI. The CDR3 is 12 residues long. V lost 6 bases and J 8 bases, leaving 11 bases between the germline ends. CDR3 amino acids: CASSSAPHEQFF. The CDR3 nucleotides are TGTGCCAGCAGCTCCGCCCCCCATGAGCAGTTCTTC.

At least ten counts were recorded for this clonotype. The J gene is TRBJ1-1, the V gene TRBV12-3 or TRBV12-4, with D unresolved. CDR3 size: 13 residues. The V end was cut by 2 bases, the J end by 1 base, with 5 bases between. The CDR3 coding sequence is TGTGCCAGCAGTTTATCGAGGAACACTGAAGCTTTCTTT. Protein sequence: CASSLSRNTEAFF.

The genes are TRBV7-8 and TRBJ1-1; no definite D call. This CDR3 has 14 residues. With 3 bases removed from V and 0 bases from J, the gap between germline ends came to 8 bases. Germline-derived CDR1 and CDR2 are SGHVS and FQNEAQ. In DNA, the CDR3 is TGTGCCAGCAGCTTCAGGCCCCTGAACACTGAAGCTTTCTTT. As protein: CASSFRPLNTEAFF.

The V call is TRBV4-1, the J call TRBJ1-2, with unresolved D. Germline assignment: CDR1 MGHRA and CDR2 YSYEKL. CDR3 length equals 15 residues. The ends were cut back, 0 bases at V and 4 bases at J, with 12 bases in the middle. The CDR3 bases are TGCGCCAGCAGCCAAGATGTTCTGGATCTCTATGGCTACACCTTC. It translates to CASSQDVLDLYGYTF.

This clonotype was seen more than once but under ten times. The genes are TRBV7-2 and TRBJ2-7; no reliable D call. The V and J ends lost 5 bases and 1 base respectively, with 15 bases between them. CDR3 length equals 15 residues. CDR1 SGHTA and CDR2 FQGNSA come from the germline V gene. CDR3 region: CASSPGPYASYEQYF. The CDR3 region has the DNA TGTGCCAGCAGCCCAGGACCGTATGCTTCCTACGAGCAGTACTTC. Full variable domain (missing parts from reference TRBV7-2 and TRBJ2-7): GAGVSQSPSNKVTEKGKDVELRCDPISGHTALYWYRQSLGQGLEFLIYFQGNSAPDKSGLPSDRFSAERTGGSVSTLTIQRTQQEDSAVYLCASSPGPYASYEQYFGPGTRLTVT.

This clonotype was detected a few times. This chain uses TRBV4-1 with TRBJ2-1; D gene uncertain. The CDR3 spans 14 residues. Trimming stripped 1 base from V and 6 bases from J, with 10 bases between. The V gene's germline CDR1 is MGHRA and CDR2 YSYEKL. The CDR3 protein is CASSQGYLTNEQFF. CDR3 in DNA: TGCGCCAGCAGCCAAGGGTACCTTACCAATGAGCAGTTCTTC.

The V call is TRBV12-3 or TRBV12-4, the J call TRBJ2-7; TRBD1 matches at 7 bases. The CDR3 contains 13 residues. Germline trimming cut 4 bases from V and 3 bases from J; bases unmatched to any gene: 3. The CDR3 loop is CASSSGQNYEQYF. The CDR3, as DNA: TGTGCCAGCAGTTCGGGACAGAACTACGAGCAGTACTTC.

The genes are TRBV12-3 or TRBV12-4 and TRBJ2-3; 9 bases fit TRBD1. The CDR3 runs to 14 residues. V trimming: 7 bases; J trimming: 3 bases; junction bases outside the gene matches: 5. The CDR3 DNA follows: TGTGCCAGCAAGTGGACAGGGGTGACAGATACGCAGTATTTT. Its translation is CASKWTGVTDTQYF.

This clonotype was found a few times. V is TRBV6-6 and J is TRBJ1-4; 8 bases are shared with TRBD1. The ends lost 6 bases at V and 5 bases at J; junction bases unmatched: 5. Per germline, CDR1 MNHNY and CDR2 SVGAGI (reference sequence). The CDR3 is 14 amino acids. The CDR3 DNA follows: TGTGCCAGCAGGCCGGACAGGGCCAATGAAAAACTGTTTTTT. The encoded protein is CASRPDRANEKLFF.

The gene calls are TRBV7-8 and TRBJ1-5, with unresolved D. Trimming shortened V by 2 bases and J by 7 bases, and 12 bases separated the two germline ends. This CDR3 contains 14 residues. Looked up from germline, CDR1 is SGHVS and CDR2 is FQNEAQ. The CDR3 region has the DNA TGTGCCAGCAGCTTAAGTGGGAATATGCAGCCCCAGCATTTT. This gives the protein CASSLSGNMQPQHF.

The J gene is TRBJ2-7, the V gene TRBV7-8, with D possibly matching TRBD1 (6 bases). CDR3 size: 14 residues. With 2 bases removed from V and 4 bases from J, the gap between germline ends came to 12 bases. The germline V gene encodes CDR1 SGHVS and CDR2 FQNEAQ. CDR3 nucleotide sequence: TGTGCCAGCAGCTTATCAGGGGAGCTATACGAGCAGTACTTC. Translating it yields CASSLSGELYEQYF.

The chain uses TRBV7-2 and TRBJ2-7; D gene uncertain. With 4 bases removed from V and 0 bases from J, the gap between germline ends came to 13 bases. Looked up from germline, CDR1 is SGHTA and CDR2 is FQGNSA. The CDR3 runs to 15 residues. CDR3 in DNA: TGTGCCAGCAGCTCTCTCGACGGTAGCTCCTACGAGCAGTACTTC. The encoded protein is CASSSLDGSSYEQYF. The full variable domain, its missing parts supplied by reference TRBV7-2 and TRBJ2-7, is GAGVSQSPSNKVTEKGKDVELRCDPISGHTALYWYRQSLGQGLEFLIYFQGNSAPDKSGLPSDRFSAERTGGSVSTLTIQRTQQEDSAVYLCASSSLDGSSYEQYFGPGTRLTVT.

The chain combines TRBV12-3 or TRBV12-4 with TRBJ2-4, with 9 nucleotides matching TRBD1. V shed 5 bases and J 5 bases; nucleotides not matched to a gene: 1. The CDR3 contains 13 residues. The CDR3 sequence: CASSTGGENIQYF. In nucleotides, the CDR3 is TGTGCCAGCAGTACAGGGGGCGAAAACATTCAGTACTTC.

CDR3 residues: CATSPRTSGGYEQYF. DNA of the CDR3: TGTGCCACCAGCCCTCGGACTAGCGGGGGGTACGAGCAGTACTTC. The chain has TRBV15 and TRBJ2-7; 14 nucleotides agree with TRBD2. Trimming cost V 5 bases and J 4 bases; bases outside gene matches: 4. Germline values: CDR1 LNHNV, CDR2 YYDKDF (reference sequence). The CDR3 is 15 amino acids.

This clonotype was counted between two and nine times. This rearrangement joins TRBV12-3 or TRBV12-4 to TRBJ1-2; no reliable D call. The CDR3 covers 12 residues. V lost 5 bases and J lost 6, with 10 bases in between. CDR3 nucleotide sequence: TGTGCCAGCAGTCCTTCTGGGGATGGCTACACCTTC. Its protein is CASSPSGDGYTF.

This clonotype was counted ten times or more. The chain employs TRBV6-2 or TRBV6-3 and TRBJ1-5; 10 bases are a match to TRBD1. Germline V lookup: CDR1 MNHEY, CDR2 SVGEGT. The V gene end was trimmed by 2 bases and the J gene end by 4 bases; junction bases not matched to a gene: 8. This CDR3 has 17 residues. CDR3 in amino acids: CASSYDLAGQGNQPQHF. CDR3 DNA: TGTGCCAGCAGTTACGACCTCGCGGGACAGGGGAATCAGCCCCAGCATTTT.

The sample holds many counts of this clonotype. This sequence joins TRBV4-1 and TRBJ2-7; the match to TRBD1 covers 11 bases. V shed 1 base, J shed 6 bases, and the junction held 8 bases outside the gene matches. The CDR3 is 16 residues long. Germline loops: CDR1 MGHRA, CDR2 YSYEKL. The CDR3 is CASSQGRDRGGLEQYF. In nucleotides, the CDR3 is TGCGCCAGCAGCCAAGGACGGGACAGGGGGGGTCTCGAGCAGTACTTC.

A few counts support this clonotype. The genes are TRBV15 and TRBJ2-1; 7 bases are a match to TRBD1. J was trimmed by 6 bases and V by 8 bases; bases with no gene match: 1. Germline V gene data show CDR1 as LNHNV and CDR2 as YYDKDF (reference sequence). The CDR3 extends over 11 amino acids. CDR3 amino acids: CATDRANEQFF. In DNA, the CDR3 is TGTGCCACCGACAGGGCCAATGAGCAGTTCTTC.

A few counts support this clonotype. The chain is built from TRBV9 and TRBJ2-1; 7 positions match TRBD1. This CDR3 region has 15 residues. The germline V gene encodes CDR1 SGDLS and CDR2 YYNGEE. Trimming cost V 4 bases and J 2 bases; bases outside gene matches: 6. This CDR3 reads CASSLAGTAYNEQFF. The CDR3 nucleotides read TGTGCCAGCAGCTTAGCCGGGACAGCCTACAATGAGCAGTTCTTC.

This clonotype has just a few counts. The chain links TRBV5-6 to TRBJ2-3; D uncertain. This CDR3 is 12 amino acids long. V was shortened by 7 bases and J by 1 base, with 7 bases between the two germline ends. Germline CDR1 reads SGHDT; CDR2 reads YYEEEE. For the CDR3, the DNA is TGTGCCAGCGCCCTGGGCACAGATACGCAGTATTTT. Translated, it gives CASALGTDTQYF.

Only a few counts were recorded for this clonotype. This chain links TRBV10-3 with TRBJ1-1; 8 bases align to TRBD1. The CDR3 extends over 13 amino acids. The V gene's germline CDR1 is ENHRY and CDR2 SYGVKD. The J segment lost 3 bases and the V segment lost 6 bases, leaving 3 bases of the junction unmatched. In DNA form, the CDR3 reads TGTGCCATCAGGACGACAGGGGACACTGAAGCTTTCTTT. This translates into CAIRTTGDTEAFF.

This clonotype was observed a few times. This chain uses TRBV5-6 with TRBJ1-6; TRBD1 aligns across 10 bases. V dropped 4 bases and J dropped 10; count of bases not matched to a gene: 11. This CDR3 is 16 amino acids long. CDR1 and CDR2 (germline): SGHDT, YYEEEE. In nucleotides, the CDR3 is TGTGCCAGCAGCCTGATCATAGACAGGGGGCAATCACCCCTCCACTTT. This translates into CASSLIIDRGQSPLHF.

This clonotype came up a few times. The genes are TRBV4-1 and TRBJ2-3; the D gene is possibly TRBD1 (6 bases). CDR3 length equals 16 residues. Trimming stripped 2 bases from V and 4 bases from J, with 16 bases between. The germline V gene has CDR1 MGHRA and CDR2 YSYEKL. Written as DNA, the CDR3 is TGCGCCAGCAGCCAAAAAGTGCAGGGGATGGCAGATACGCAGTATTTT. Its translation: CASSQKVQGMADTQYF.

This clonotype was seen only a few times. The genes are TRBV6-2 or TRBV6-3 and TRBJ2-7, with D perhaps matching TRBD1 or TRBD2 (5 bases each). V lost 2 bases and J lost 0, with 17 bases in between. Germline V gene data show CDR1 as MNHEY and CDR2 as SVGEGT. This CDR3 has 17 residues. The CDR3 is CASSYPAGTIPSYEQYF. The CDR3 region has the DNA TGTGCCAGCAGTTACCCCGCCGGGACGATACCCTCCTACGAGCAGTACTTC.